These 5 T cell receptor beta chains were all obtained from the same sample, sequenced in a study of T cell responses to AZD1222 COVID-19 vaccine. The method was immunoSEQ multiplex PCR; TCRdb's version includes in-frame clones alone and lacks a portion of them. The sample holds some 120,000 clones, around 90% seen once. This specimen consisted of peripheral blood, obtained on day 0 of MenACWY control vaccination. The receptors derive from an adult in good health.

V and J are TRBV7-2 and TRBJ2-7; D ambiguous. In germline, CDR1 is SGHTA, CDR2 FQGNSA. The CDR3 consists of 13 residues. Trimming pared 5 bases from V and 0 bases from J, leaving 8 bases between. The CDR3 is CASSRFTSYEQYF. The DNA of the CDR3 is TGTGCCAGCAGCCGATTTACCTCCTACGAGCAGTACTTC.

This chain uses TRBV6-5 with TRBJ1-1, with a possible D match to TRBD1 (5 bases). The germline V and J ends were trimmed by 0 bases and 3 bases, with 11 bases remaining between them. The CDR3 length is 15 residues. Germline CDR1 reads MNHEY; CDR2 reads SVGAGI. The CDR3 bases are TGTGCCAGCAGTTACTCCGGGACCTCGGACACTGAAGCTTTCTTT. Protein product: CASSYSGTSDTEAFF.

The rearrangement links TRBV7-9 to TRBJ2-5, with 10 bases that match TRBD2. The germline V gene has CDR1 SEHNR and CDR2 FQNEAQ (reference sequence). After removal of 1 base from V and 2 bases from J, the junction contained 4 bases not matched to a gene. The CDR3 is made up of 16 amino acids. The CDR3 bases are TGTGCCAGCAGCTTAGTTTTAGCGGGGGGACAAGAGACCCAGTACTTC. This sequence encodes CASSLVLAGGQETQYF.

The CDR3 DNA sequence: TGTGCCAGCAGCTTGGGGGCAACCTATAGCACAGATACGCAGTATTTT. This translates into CASSLGATYSTDTQYF. The gene calls are TRBV5-6 and TRBJ2-3; D unclear. Deletions cut 0 bases from V and 0 bases from J, with 11 bases between. The CDR3 sequence is 16 residues long. Per the germline V gene, CDR1 is SGHDT and CDR2 is YYEEEE. The full variable domain, its missing parts supplied by reference TRBV5-6 and TRBJ2-3, is DAGVTQSPTHLIKTRGQQVTLRCSPKSGHDTVSWYQQALGQGPQFIFQYYEEEERQRGNFPDRFSGHQFPNYSSELNVNALLLGDSALYLCASSLGATYSTDTQYFGPGTRLTVL.

The rearrangement links TRBV27 to TRBJ2-7, with 7 positions matching TRBD1. CDR3 length: 13 amino acids. Trimming removed 4 bases from V and 6 bases from J; junction bases left unmatched: 6. CDR1 MNHEY and CDR2 SMNVEV come from the germline V gene (reference sequence). The CDR3 region is CASSSRQGTEQYV. In nucleotides, the CDR3 is TGTGCCAGCAGTTCCCGACAGGGAACCGAGCAGTACGTC.